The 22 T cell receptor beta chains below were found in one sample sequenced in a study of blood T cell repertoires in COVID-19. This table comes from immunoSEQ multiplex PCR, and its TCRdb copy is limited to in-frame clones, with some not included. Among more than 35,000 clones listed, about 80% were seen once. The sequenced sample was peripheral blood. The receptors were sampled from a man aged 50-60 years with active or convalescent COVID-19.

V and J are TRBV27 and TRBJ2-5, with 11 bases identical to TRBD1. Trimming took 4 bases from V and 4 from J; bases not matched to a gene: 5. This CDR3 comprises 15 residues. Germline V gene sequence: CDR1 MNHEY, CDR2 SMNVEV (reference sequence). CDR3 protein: CASSSLGTGGETQYF. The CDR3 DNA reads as TGTGCCAGCAGTTCACTAGGGACAGGGGGAGAGACCCAGTACTTC.

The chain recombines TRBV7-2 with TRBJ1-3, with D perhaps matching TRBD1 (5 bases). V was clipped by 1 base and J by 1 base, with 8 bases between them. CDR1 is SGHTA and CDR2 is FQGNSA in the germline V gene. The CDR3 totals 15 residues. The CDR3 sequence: CASSLVQGSGNTIYF. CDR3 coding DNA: TGTGCCAGCAGCTTAGTTCAGGGTTCTGGAAACACCATATATTTT. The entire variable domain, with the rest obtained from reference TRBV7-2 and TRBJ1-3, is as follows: GAGVSQSPSNKVTEKGKDVELRCDPISGHTALYWYRQSLGQGLEFLIYFQGNSAPDKSGLPSDRFSAERTGGSVSTLTIQRTQQEDSAVYLCASSLVQGSGNTIYFGEGSWLTVV.

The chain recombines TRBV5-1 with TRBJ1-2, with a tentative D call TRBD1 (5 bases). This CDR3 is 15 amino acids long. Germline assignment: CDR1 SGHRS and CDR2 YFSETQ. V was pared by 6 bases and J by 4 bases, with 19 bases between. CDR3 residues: CASNPSTEQTYGYTF. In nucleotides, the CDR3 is TGCGCCAGCAATCCTTCGACAGAACAAACCTATGGCTACACCTTC.

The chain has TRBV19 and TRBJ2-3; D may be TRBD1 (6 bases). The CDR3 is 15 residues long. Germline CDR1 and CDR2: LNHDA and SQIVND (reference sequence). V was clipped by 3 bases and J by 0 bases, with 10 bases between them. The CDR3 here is CASSIGGGSTDTQYF. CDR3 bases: TGTGCCAGTAGTATCGGTGGGGGCAGCACAGATACGCAGTATTTT.

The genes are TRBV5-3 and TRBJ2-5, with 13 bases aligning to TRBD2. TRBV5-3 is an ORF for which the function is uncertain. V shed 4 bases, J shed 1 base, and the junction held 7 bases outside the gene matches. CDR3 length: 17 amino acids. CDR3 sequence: CARSPGLAGASQETQYF. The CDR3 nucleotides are TGTGCCAGAAGCCCAGGACTAGCGGGGGCCAGCCAAGAGACCCAGTACTTC.

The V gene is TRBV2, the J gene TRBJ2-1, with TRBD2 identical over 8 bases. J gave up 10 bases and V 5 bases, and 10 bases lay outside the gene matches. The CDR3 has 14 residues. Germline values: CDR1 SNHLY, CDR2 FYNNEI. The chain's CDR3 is CASSTGPQRGEQFF. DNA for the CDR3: TGTGCCAGCAGTACCGGACCCCAGCGGGGGGAGCAGTTCTTC. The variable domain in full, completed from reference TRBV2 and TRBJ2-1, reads EPEVTQTPSHQVTQMGQEVILRCVPISNHLYFYWYRQILGQKVEFLVSFYNNEISEKSEIFDDQFSVERPDGSNFTLKIRSTKLEDSAMYFCASSTGPQRGEQFFGPGTRLTVL.

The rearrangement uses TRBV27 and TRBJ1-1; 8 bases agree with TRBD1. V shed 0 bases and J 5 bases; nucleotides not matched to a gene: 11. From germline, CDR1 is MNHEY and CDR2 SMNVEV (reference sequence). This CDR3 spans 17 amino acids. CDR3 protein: CASSLSRPGGAGTEAFF. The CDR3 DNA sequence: TGTGCCAGCAGTTTATCGCGGCCAGGGGGCGCGGGGACTGAAGCTTTCTTT.

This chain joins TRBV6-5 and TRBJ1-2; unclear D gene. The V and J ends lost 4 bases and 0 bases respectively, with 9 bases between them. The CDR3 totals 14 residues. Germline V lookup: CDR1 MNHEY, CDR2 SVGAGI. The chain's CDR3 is CASSSTPTNYGYTF. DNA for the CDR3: TGTGCCAGCAGTTCGACTCCGACTAACTATGGCTACACCTTC.

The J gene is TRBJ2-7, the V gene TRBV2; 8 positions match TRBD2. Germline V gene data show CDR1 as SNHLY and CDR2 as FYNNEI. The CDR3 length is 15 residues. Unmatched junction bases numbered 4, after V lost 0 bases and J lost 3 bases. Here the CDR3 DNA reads TGTGCCAGCAGTGAAGCCCAGCGGGGGTTCTACGAGCAGTACTTC. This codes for CASSEAQRGFYEQYF.

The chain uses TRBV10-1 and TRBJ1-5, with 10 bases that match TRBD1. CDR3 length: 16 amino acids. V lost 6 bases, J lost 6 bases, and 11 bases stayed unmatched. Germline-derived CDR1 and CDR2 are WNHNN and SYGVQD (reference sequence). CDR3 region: CASRRDRGVECQPQHF. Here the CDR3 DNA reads TGCGCCAGCAGGAGGGACAGGGGCGTGGAGTGTCAGCCCCAGCATTTT.

This chain's CDR3 is CASSQGQGLGNTEAFF. The CDR3 nucleotides read TGTGCCAGCAGCCAAGGACAGGGGTTAGGGAACACTGAAGCTTTCTTT. The genes are TRBV4-2 and TRBJ1-1; 8 nucleotides agree with TRBD1. The CDR3 totals 16 residues. V was clipped by 1 base and J by 1 base; unmatched bases: 5. The germline CDR1 and CDR2 sequences are LGHNA and YNFKEQ.

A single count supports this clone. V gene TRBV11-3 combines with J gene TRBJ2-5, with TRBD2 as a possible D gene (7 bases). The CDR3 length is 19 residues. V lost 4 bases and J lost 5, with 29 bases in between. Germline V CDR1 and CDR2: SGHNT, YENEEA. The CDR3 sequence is CASSSPNNSYATGGETQYF. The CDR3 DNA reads TGTGCCAGCAGCTCACCCAACAACTCTTACGCGACGGGGGGCGAGACCCAGTACTTC.

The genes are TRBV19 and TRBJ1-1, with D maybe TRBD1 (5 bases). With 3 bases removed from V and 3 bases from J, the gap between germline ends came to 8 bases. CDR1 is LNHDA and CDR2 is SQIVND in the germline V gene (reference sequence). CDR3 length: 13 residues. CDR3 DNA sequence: TGTGCCAGTAGTATGGGGCCCGACACTGAAGCTTTCTTT. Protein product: CASSMGPDTEAFF.

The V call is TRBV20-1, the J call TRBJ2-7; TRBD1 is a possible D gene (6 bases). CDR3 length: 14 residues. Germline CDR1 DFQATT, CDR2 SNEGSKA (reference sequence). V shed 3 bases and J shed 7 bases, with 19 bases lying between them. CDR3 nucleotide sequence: TGCAGTGCTAGTATCCAGGCGGCTAGGGGGGAGCAGTACTTC. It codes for CSASIQAARGEQYF.

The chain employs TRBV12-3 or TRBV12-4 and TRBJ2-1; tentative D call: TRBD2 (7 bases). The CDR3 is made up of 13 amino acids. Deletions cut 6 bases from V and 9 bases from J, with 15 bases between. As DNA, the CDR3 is TGTGCCAGCAGCCTCATAGGGGGGGGTGAGCAGTTCTTC. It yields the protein CASSLIGGGEQFF.

Here the CDR3 reads CASGRGLLNQPQHF. The CDR3 bases are TGTGCCAGTGGTCGGGGACTCTTAAATCAGCCCCAGCATTTT. J is TRBJ1-5 and V is TRBV19; D is perhaps TRBD1 (5 bases). The length of the CDR3 is 14 residues. The V and J ends lost 8 bases and 4 bases respectively, with 15 bases between them. Germline assignment: CDR1 LNHDA and CDR2 SQIVND (reference sequence).

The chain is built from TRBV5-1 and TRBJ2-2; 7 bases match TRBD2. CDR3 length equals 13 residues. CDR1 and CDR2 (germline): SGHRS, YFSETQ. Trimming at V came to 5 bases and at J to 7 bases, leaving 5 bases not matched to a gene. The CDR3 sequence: CASRGGQSGELFF. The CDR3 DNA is TGCGCCAGCAGGGGAGGGCAAAGCGGGGAGCTGTTTTTT.

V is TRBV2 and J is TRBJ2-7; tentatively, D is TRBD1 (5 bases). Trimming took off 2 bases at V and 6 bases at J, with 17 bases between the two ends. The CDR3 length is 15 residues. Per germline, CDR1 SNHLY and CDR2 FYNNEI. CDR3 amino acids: CASSELVQGRGEQYF. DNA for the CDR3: TGTGCCAGCAGTGAATTGGTCCAGGGAAGGGGCGAGCAGTACTTC. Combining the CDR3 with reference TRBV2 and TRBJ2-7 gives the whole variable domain EPEVTQTPSHQVTQMGQEVILRCVPISNHLYFYWYRQILGQKVEFLVSFYNNEISEKSEIFDDQFSVERPDGSNFTLKIRSTKLEDSAMYFCASSELVQGRGEQYFGPGTRLTVT.

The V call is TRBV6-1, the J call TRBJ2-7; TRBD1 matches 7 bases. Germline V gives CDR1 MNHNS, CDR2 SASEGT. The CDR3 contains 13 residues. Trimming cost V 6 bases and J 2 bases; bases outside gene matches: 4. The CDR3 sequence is CASSPGTAYEQYF. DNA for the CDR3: TGTGCCAGCAGCCCCGGGACAGCCTACGAGCAGTACTTC.

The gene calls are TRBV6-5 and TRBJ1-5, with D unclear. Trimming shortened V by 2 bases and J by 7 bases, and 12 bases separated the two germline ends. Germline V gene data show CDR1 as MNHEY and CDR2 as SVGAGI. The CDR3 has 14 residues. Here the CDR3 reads CASSYMRVRQPQHF. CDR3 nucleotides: TGTGCCAGCAGTTACATGAGGGTGCGACAGCCCCAGCATTTT.

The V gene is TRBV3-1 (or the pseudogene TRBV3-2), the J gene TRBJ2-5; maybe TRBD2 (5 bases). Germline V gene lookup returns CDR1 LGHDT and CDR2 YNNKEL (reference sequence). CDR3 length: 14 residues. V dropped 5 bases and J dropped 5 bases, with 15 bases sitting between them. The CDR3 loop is CASSGSGRAETQYF. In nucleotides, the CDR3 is TGTGCCAGCAGCGGAAGCGGCCGGGCGGAGACCCAGTACTTC.

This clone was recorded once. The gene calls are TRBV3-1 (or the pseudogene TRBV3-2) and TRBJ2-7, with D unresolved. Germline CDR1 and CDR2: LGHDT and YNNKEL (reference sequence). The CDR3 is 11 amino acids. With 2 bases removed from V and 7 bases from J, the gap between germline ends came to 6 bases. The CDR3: CASSQHGEQYF. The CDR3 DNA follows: TGTGCCAGCAGCCAACACGGGGAGCAGTACTTC.